Listed here is a single T cell receptor beta chain. Germline assignment: CDR1 MNHNY and CDR2 SVGAGI (reference sequence). The CDR3 covers 13 residues. V dropped 7 bases and J dropped 11 bases, with 18 bases sitting between them. The data were obtained in a study of blood T cell repertoires in COVID-19. Whole-study context: Acute and convalescent COVID-19 samples came from the United States, Italy and Spain. Sample material is recorded as cDNA or gDNA derived from T cells, B-cell-depleted T cells, or PBMCs.

Original methodology: Scientists estimated how many nucleated cells there were by amplifying reference gene primers. Clones were sequenced by immunoSEQ multiplex PCR, and TCRdb holds only the in-frame ones, with some missing. V and J calls and clone size come straight from that table; D and trimming were deduced from the DNA. Of 150,000 to 200,000 clones listed, 76% are singletons. This chain links TRBV6-6 with TRBJ1-5, with a weak D call TRBD1 (6 bases). The clonotype originates from a woman aged 45-60 years with active or convalescent COVID-19. Sequenced sample: peripheral blood. The CDR3 reads CASTEWGQQAQHF. The CDR3 nucleotides are TGTGCCAGCACCGAGTGGGGGCAACAGGCCCAGCATTTT.